This T cell receptor (beta chain) is drawn from a study of cytomegalovirus exposure and HLA in healthy donors. Study conclusions and caveats: Later analysis demonstrated an association between a missense DCLRE1C variant and TCR beta V- and J-gene trimming.

Germline-derived CDR1 and CDR2 are SGHAT and FQNNGV. Trimming took 4 bases from V and 2 from J, leaving 6 bases between them. The CDR3 is made up of 13 amino acids. Comment on this clone: Its antigen is as yet unknown.

The PCR employed 60 Vbeta primers together with 13 Jbeta primers. The method was immunoSEQ multiplex PCR; TCRdb's version includes in-frame clones alone and lacks a portion of them. Of 150,000 to 200,000 clones listed, around 83% are singletons. The sample consisted of PBMCs. This sequence originates from a man in his fifties or sixties in good health and CMV-seropositive. The gene calls are TRBV11-2 and TRBJ1-5, with a possible D match to TRBD1 (6 bases). CDR3 sequence reads: CASSSGGNQPQHF. The CDR3 nucleotides are TGTGCCAGCAGCTCAGGGGGCAATCAGCCCCAGCATTTT.